This T cell receptor (beta chain) is drawn from a study of cytomegalovirus exposure and HLA in healthy donors. Primers: 60 Vbeta forward and 13 Jbeta reverse. This table comes from immunoSEQ multiplex PCR, and its TCRdb copy is limited to in-frame clones, with some not included. The repertoire holds about 160,000 clones, with around 78% as singletons. The germline V gene encodes CDR1 SGHRS and CDR2 YFSETQ. This CDR3 is built from 16 residues. Trimming shortened V by 4 bases and J by 3 bases, and 20 bases separated the two germline ends. Sequenced input: PBMCs. The TCR sequence derives from a woman aged 40 to 50 in good health and CMV-seronegative. V gene TRBV5-1 combines with J gene TRBJ2-7; no firm D call. The CDR3 is CASSAPERSPVYEQYF. The CDR3, as DNA: TGCGCCAGCAGCGCGCCAGAGAGGAGTCCCGTCTACGAGCAGTACTTC.